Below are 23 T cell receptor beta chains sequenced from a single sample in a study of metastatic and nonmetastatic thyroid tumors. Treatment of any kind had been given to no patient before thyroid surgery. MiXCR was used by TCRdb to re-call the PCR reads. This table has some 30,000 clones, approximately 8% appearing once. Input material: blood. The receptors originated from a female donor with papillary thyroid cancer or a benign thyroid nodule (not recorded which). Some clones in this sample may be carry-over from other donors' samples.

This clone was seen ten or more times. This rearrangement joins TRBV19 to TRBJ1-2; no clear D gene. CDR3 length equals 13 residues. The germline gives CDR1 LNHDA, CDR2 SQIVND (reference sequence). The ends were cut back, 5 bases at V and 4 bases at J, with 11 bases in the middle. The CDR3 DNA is TGTGCCAGTAGTTTCGGCAGGACCTATGGCTACACCTTC. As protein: CASSFGRTYGYTF.

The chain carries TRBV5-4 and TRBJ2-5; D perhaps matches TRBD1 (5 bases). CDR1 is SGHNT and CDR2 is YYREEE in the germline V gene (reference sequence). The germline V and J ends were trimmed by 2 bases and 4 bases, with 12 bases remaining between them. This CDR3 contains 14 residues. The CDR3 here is CASSLQGVGETQYF. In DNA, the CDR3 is TGTGCCAGCAGCTTACAAGGGGTTGGAGAGACCCAGTACTTC.

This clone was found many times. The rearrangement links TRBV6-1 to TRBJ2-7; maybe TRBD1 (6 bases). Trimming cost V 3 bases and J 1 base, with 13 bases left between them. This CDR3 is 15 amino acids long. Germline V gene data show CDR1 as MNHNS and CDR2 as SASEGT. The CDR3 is CASSDFWTESYEQYF. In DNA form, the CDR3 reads TGTGCCAGCAGTGATTTTTGGACAGAGTCCTACGAGCAGTACTTC.

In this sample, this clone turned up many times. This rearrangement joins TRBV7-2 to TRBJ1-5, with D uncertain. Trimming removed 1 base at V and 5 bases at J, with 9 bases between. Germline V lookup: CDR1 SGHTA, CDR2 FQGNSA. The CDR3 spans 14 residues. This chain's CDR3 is CASSLVGGYQPQHF. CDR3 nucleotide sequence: TGTGCCAGCAGCTTAGTTGGTGGGTATCAGCCCCAGCATTTT.

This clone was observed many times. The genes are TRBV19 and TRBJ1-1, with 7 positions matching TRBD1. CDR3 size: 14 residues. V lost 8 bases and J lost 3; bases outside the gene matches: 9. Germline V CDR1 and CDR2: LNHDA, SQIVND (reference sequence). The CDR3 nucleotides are TGTGCCAGTGGACGATCCGACAGGGACACTGAAGCTTTCTTT. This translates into CASGRSDRDTEAFF.

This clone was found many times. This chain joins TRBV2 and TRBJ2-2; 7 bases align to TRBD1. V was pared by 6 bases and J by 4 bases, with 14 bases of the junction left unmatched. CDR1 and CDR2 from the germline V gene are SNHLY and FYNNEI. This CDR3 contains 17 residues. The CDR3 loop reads CASRPLGTATPTGELFF. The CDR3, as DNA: TGTGCCAGCAGGCCCCTAGGGACAGCTACTCCCACCGGGGAGCTGTTTTTT.

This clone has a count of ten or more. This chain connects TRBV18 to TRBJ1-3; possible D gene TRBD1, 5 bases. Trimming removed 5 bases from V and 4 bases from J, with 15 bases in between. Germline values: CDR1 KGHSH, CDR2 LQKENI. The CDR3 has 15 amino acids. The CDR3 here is CASSAGTAQGNTIYF. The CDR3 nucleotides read TGTGCCAGCTCAGCGGGGACGGCCCAGGGAAACACCATATATTTT.

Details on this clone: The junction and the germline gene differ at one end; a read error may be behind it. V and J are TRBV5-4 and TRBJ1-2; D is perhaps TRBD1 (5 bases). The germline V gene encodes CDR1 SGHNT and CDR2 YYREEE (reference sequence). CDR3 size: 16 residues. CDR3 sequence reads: CASSTGGIRKNYGYTF. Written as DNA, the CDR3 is TGTGCCAGCAGCACAGGCGGCATAAGGAAAAACTATGGCTACACATTC.

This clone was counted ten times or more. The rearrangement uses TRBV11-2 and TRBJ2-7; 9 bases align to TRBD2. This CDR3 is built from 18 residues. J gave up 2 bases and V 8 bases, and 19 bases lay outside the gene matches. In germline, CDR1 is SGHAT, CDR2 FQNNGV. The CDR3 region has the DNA TGTGCCAGCTCAACGAATGGGGCTAGCGGGGAGAGAGCCTACGAGCAGTACTTC. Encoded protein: CASSTNGASGERAYEQYF.

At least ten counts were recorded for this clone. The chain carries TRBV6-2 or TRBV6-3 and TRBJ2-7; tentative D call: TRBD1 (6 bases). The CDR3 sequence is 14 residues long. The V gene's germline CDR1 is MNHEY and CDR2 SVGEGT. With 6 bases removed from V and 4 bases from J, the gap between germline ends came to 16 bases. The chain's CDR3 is CASSSPGQSYEQYF. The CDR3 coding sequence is TGTGCCAGCAGCTCCCCGGGACAATCATACGAGCAGTACTTC.

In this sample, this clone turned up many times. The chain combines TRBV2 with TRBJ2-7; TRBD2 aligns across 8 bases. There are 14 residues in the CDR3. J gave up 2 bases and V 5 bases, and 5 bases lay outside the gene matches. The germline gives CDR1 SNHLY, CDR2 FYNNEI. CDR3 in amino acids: CASSLAGAAYEQYF. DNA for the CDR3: TGTGCCAGCAGTCTAGCGGGCGCAGCCTACGAGCAGTACTTC.

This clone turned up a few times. CDR3 in amino acids: CASSLPHTGNSPPHF. The CDR3 DNA reads as TGTGCCAGCAGTCTACCCCACACGGGTAATTCACCCCCTCACTTT. The gene calls are TRBV28 and TRBJ1-6; D is unclear. Germline CDR1 reads MDHEN; CDR2 reads SYDVKM. V shed 5 bases and J shed 19 bases, with 27 bases lying between them. The CDR3 is 15 residues long.

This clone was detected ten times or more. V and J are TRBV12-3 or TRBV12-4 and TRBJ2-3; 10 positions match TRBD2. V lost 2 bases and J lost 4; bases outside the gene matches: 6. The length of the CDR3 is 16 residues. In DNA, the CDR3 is TGTGCCAGCAGTTTAAGAGCGGGGGGGCCTGCAGATACGCAGTATTTT. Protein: CASSLRAGGPADTQYF.

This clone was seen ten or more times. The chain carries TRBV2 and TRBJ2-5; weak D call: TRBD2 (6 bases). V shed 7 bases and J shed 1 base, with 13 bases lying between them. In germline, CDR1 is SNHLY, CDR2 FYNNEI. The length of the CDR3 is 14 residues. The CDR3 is CASKTSRVQETQYF. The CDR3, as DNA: TGTGCCAGCAAAACTAGCAGGGTCCAAGAGACCCAGTACTTC.

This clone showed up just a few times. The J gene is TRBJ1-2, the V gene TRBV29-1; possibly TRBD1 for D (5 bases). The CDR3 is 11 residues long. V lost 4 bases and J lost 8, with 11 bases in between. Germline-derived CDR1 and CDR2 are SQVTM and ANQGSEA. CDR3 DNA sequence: TGCAGCGTTGGAGGGCAGGGCGGCTACACCTTC. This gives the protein CSVGGQGGYTF.

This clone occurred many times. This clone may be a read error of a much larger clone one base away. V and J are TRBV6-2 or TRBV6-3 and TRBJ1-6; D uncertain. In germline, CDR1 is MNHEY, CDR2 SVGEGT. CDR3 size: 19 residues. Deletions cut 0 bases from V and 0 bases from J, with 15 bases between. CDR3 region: CASSYSQPLLHSYNSPLHF. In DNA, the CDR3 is TGTGCCAGCAGTTACTCCCAGCCGTTGTTGCACTCCTATAATTCACCCCTCCACTTT.

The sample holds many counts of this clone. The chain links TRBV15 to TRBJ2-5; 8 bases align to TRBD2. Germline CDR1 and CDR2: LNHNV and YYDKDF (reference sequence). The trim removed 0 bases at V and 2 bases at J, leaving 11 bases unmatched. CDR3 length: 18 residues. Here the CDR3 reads CATSRDRWDSGAQETQYF. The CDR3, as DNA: TGTGCCACCAGCAGAGATCGGTGGGATAGCGGGGCACAAGAGACCCAGTACTTC. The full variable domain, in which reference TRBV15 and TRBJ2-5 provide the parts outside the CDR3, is DAMVIQNPRYQVTQFGKPVTLSCSQTLNHNVMYWYQQKSSQAPKLLFHYYDKDFNNEADTPDNFQSRRPNTSFCFLDIRSPGLGDTAMYLCATSRDRWDSGAQETQYFGPGTRLLVL.

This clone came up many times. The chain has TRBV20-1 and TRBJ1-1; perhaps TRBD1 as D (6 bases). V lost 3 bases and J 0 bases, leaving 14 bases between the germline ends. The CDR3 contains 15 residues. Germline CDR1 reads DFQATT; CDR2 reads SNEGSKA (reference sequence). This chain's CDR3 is CSASRSGDMNTEAFF. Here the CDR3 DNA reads TGCAGTGCTAGTAGGTCAGGGGATATGAACACTGAAGCTTTCTTT.

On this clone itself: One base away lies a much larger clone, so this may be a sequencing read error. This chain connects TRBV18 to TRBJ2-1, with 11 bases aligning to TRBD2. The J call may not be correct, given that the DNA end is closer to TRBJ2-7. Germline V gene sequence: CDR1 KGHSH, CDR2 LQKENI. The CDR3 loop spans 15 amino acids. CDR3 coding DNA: TGTGCCAGCTCAGACGCTAGCGGGAGGATGGATGAGCAGTACTTC. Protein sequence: CASSDASGRMDEQYF.

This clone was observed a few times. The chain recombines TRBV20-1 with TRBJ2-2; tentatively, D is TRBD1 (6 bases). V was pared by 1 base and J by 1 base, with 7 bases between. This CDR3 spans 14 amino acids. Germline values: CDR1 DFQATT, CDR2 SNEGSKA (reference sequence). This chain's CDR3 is CSARARGNTGELFF. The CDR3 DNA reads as TGCAGTGCTAGAGCCAGGGGGAACACCGGGGAGCTGTTTTTT.

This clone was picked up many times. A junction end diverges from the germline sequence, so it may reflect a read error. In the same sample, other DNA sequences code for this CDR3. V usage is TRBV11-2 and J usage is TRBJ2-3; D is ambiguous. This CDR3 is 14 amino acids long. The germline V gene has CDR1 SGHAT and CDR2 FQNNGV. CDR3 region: CASSLFRGTDTQYF. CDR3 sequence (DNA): TGTGCCAGTAGCTTATTCCGGGGCACAGATACGCAGTATTTT. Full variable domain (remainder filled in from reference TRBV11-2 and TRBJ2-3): EAGVAQSPRYKIIEKRQSVAFWCNPISGHATLYWYQQILGQGPKLLIQFQNNGVVDDSQLPKDRFSAERLKGVDSTLKIQPAKLEDSAVYLCASSLFRGTDTQYFGPGTRLTVL.

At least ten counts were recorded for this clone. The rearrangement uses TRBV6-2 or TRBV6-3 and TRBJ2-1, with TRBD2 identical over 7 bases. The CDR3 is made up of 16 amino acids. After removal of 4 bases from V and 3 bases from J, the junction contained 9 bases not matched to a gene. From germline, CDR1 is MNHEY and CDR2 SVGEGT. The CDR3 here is CASSSRQRGLYNEQFF. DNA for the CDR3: TGTGCCAGCAGTTCCCGACAGCGGGGACTCTACAATGAGCAGTTCTTC.

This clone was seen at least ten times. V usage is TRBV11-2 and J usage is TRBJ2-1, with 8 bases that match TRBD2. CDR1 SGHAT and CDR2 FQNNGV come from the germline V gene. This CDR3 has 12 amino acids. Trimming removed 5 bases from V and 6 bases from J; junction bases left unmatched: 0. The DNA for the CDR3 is TGTGCCAGCAGCCTAGCGGGCAATGAGCAGTTCTTC. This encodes CASSLAGNEQFF.